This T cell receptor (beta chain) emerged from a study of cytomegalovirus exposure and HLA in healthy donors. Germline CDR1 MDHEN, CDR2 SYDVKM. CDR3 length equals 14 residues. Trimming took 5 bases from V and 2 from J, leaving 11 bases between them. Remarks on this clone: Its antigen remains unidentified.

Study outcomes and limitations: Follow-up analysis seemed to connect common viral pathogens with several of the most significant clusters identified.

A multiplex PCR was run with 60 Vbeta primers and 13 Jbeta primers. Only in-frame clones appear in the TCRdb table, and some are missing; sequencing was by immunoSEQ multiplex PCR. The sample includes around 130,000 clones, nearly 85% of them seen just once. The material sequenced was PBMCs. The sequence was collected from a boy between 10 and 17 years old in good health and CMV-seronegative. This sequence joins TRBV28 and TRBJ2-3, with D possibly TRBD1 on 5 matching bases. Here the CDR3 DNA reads TGTGCCAGCAGTCCCCGACAGTTCACAGATACGCAGTATTTT. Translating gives CASSPRQFTDTQYF.